The rows below give T cell receptor beta chains drawn from one sample of a study of cytomegalovirus exposure and HLA in healthy donors. The method was immunoSEQ multiplex PCR; TCRdb's version includes in-frame clones alone and lacks a portion of them. The table lists fewer than 150,000 clones, about 78% of them singletons, with roughly 8.2% in the top ten. What was sequenced was PBMCs. Receptors were obtained from a woman aged 35 to 49 in good health and CMV-seropositive. Each CDR3 is given with its conserved first and last residue. Size values are once, few and many counts, or a class for expanded clones, and some rows have none.

clone size	V gene	J gene	CDR3 protein
.	TRBV29-1	TRBJ2-7	CSASQGELYEQYF
few	TRBV11-1	TRBJ1-3	CASSFTSLKSSGNTIYF
.	TRBV2	TRBJ1-2	CASGLSDRGLGYTF
few	TRBV9	TRBJ1-3	CASSDFRGAGNTIYF
.	TRBV6-6	TRBJ1-4	CASRGEVPNEKLFF
.	TRBV5-1	TRBJ2-1	CASSYTSGLEQFF
.	TRBV28	TRBJ1-6	CASTIDGTANSPLHF
.	TRBV5-1	TRBJ2-7	CASSSSPTSLSYEQYF
.	TRBV6-5	TRBJ1-2	CASNPGDKDGYTF
.	TRBV7-8	TRBJ1-1	CASSLLTRTANTEAFF
.	TRBV19	TRBJ2-7	CASSIAGVQYF
few	TRBV9	TRBJ2-1	CASSVTRYNEQFF
.	TRBV10-3	TRBJ2-6	CAISKTGGSGANVLTF
.	TRBV6-5	TRBJ1-2	CASSSEYVDSNYGYTF
once	TRBV4-3	TRBJ2-2	CASSQAPPHNTGELFF
once	TRBV5-4	TRBJ1-6	CASRMTGAGDSPLHF
once	TRBV29-1	TRBJ1-3	CSAVSASGNTIYF
few	TRBV7-9	TRBJ2-7	CASRDGTGAVRYEQYF
.	TRBV6-5	TRBJ2-5	CASSSRRSQETQYF
few	TRBV25-1	TRBJ1-6	CASSRRSGDSPLHF
.	TRBV27	TRBJ1-5	CASPRGPSNQPQHF
.	TRBV7-2	TRBJ1-5	CASSLESQGYQPQHF
.	TRBV1	TRBJ2-3	CTSSQVRGTTDTQYF
.	TRBV19	TRBJ2-5	CASSQGIRTYF
.	TRBV5-1	TRBJ1-2	CASSPGGDSYGYTF
many	TRBV5-1	TRBJ1-4	CASSLQAQDEKLFF